This T cell receptor beta chain is drawn from a study of blood T cell repertoires in COVID-19. Study information: The samples span acute and convalescent COVID-19 from the United States, Italy and Spain. The cDNA or gDNA used as material had been derived from T cells, B-cell-depleted T cells, or PBMCs.

Germline values: CDR1 SEHNR, CDR2 FQNEAQ (reference sequence). V gave up 2 bases and J gave up 0 bases, with 13 bases separating them. The CDR3 has 16 residues. Followed over time, Seattle patients had been enrolled while infection was active. Original handling: Amplifying reference gene primers gave estimates of nucleated cell counts. Data came from immunoSEQ multiplex PCR; TCRdb stores just in-frame clones and leaves some out. D and trimming come from the DNA, and the V and J calls and clone size come from that table. The sample has around 290,000 clones; more than 85% are singletons. The V and J genes are TRBV7-9 and TRBJ1-1; D uncertain. The specimen sequenced was peripheral blood. The TCR sequence derives from a woman aged 25 to 39 with COVID-19, enrolled during active disease. CDR3 residues: CASSLNGLSMNTEAFF. The DNA of the CDR3 is TGTGCCAGCAGCTTAAACGGTCTCTCCATGAACACTGAAGCTTTCTTT. Complete variable domain (other parts from reference TRBV7-9 and TRBJ1-1): DTGVSQNPRHKITKRGQNVTFRCDPISEHNRLYWYRQTLGQGPEFLTYFQNEAQLEKSRLLSDRFSAERPKGSFSTLEIQRTEQGDSAMYLCASSLNGLSMNTEAFFGQGTRLTVV.